Below are 3 T cell receptor beta chains sequenced from a single sample in a study of cytomegalovirus exposure and HLA in healthy donors (dated by TCRdb to 2016 to 2017). Library preparation employed the immunoSEQ multiplex PCR assay. What TCRdb holds here is the immuneACCESS table cut down to in-frame rearrangements. Part of the clones is not present; checked against another copy, under half of the missing clones reflect an unresolved V gene, and the others are unexplained. This sample gives about 110,000 clones in total; more than 90% of them show up just once. The top ten clones comprise roughly 0.7% of the sample. Material for sequencing was PBMCs. The source of these receptors is a woman aged 18 to 35 in good health and CMV-seronegative.

The V and J genes are TRBV19 and TRBJ1-2, with D maybe TRBD1 (5 bases). V lost 4 bases and J lost 3, with 15 bases in between. Germline V lookup: CDR1 LNHDA, CDR2 SQIVND (reference sequence). CDR3 length: 15 residues. Here the CDR3 reads CASSTPRRDYYGYTF. The CDR3 DNA is TGTGCCAGTAGTACCCCCAGACGGGACTACTATGGCTACACCTTC. The full variable domain, rest sourced from reference TRBV19 and TRBJ1-2, is DGGITQSPKYLFRKEGQNVTLSCEQNLNHDAMYWYRQDPGQGLRLIYYSQIVNDFQKGDIAEGYSVSREKKESFPLTVTSAQKNPTAFYLCASSTPRRDYYGYTFGSGTRLTVV.

In this sample, this clone turned up once. V usage is TRBV28 and J usage is TRBJ1-5, with D unresolved. This CDR3 region has 15 residues. The ends were cut back, 8 bases at V and 1 base at J, with 15 bases in the middle. Germline CDR1 MDHEN, CDR2 SYDVKM. CDR3 in DNA: TGTGCCAGCCGGATGAGGGAATGGAGCAATCAGCCCCAGCATTTT. It encodes CASRMREWSNQPQHF.

The chain uses TRBV13 and TRBJ2-1; D call uncertain. V lost 1 base and J lost 8, with 6 bases in between. This CDR3 has 12 residues. CDR1 and CDR2 (germline): PRHDT, FYEKMQ (reference sequence). The CDR3 DNA follows: TGTGCCAGCAGCTTAGTTGGAGATGAGCAGTTCTTC. It translates to CASSLVGDEQFF.